Included here is one T cell receptor (beta chain) sequence, with context. As yet, its antigen is unknown. These data come from a study of shared clonotypes between healthy human individuals. Study-level points and caveats: Researchers sampled only blood; tissue repertoires likely differ.

Adult donors, all healthy and HIV-negative, had no recent acute infections or vaccinations. A CD45RA+ naive subset and a CD45RA-negative memory subset were split from CD4+ cells. Clones were read by immunoSEQ multiplex PCR, and TCRdb kept only the in-frame ones, dropping some. The sample consists of 1.4 million to 1.5 million clones, 96% of them appearing once. CDR1 LNHDA and CDR2 SQIVND come from the germline V gene (reference sequence). The CDR3 has 13 residues. The sample consisted of naive CD4+ T cells sorted from blood. Subset here: CD45RA+ positively selected. The source is a man younger than 40 in good health. The chain links TRBV19 to TRBJ1-5, with D hard to call. Written as DNA, the CDR3 is TGTGGATCGGGTGAAAGGGCTAATCAGCCCCAGCATTTT. Translating gives CGSGERANQPQHF.